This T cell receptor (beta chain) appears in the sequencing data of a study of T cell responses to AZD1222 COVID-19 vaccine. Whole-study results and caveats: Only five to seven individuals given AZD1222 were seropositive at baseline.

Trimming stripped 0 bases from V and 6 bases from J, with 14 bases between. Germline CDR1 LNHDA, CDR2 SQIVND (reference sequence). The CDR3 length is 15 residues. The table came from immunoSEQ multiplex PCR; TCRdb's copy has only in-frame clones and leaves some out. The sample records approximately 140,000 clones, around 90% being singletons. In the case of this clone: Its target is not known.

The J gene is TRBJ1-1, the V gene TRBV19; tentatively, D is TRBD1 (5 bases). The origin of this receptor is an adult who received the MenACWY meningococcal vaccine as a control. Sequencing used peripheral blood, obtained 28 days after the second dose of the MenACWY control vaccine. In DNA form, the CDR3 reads TGTGCCAGTAGTATAGACCTCCGGGGGGGGGCTGAAGCTTTCTTT. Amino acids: CASSIDLRGGAEAFF.